The clone carrying this TCR beta chain has more than one count but fewer than ten. Germline lookup yields CDR1 SGHAT and CDR2 FQNNGV. This CDR3 comprises 16 residues. The V gene end was trimmed by 6 bases and the J gene end by 2 bases; junction bases not matched to a gene: 7. This entry is derived from a study of T-cell memory formation after mild COVID-19. TCRdb re-called the 5' RACE reads with MiXCR, one entry per CDR3 protein. The sample shows tens of thousands of distinct CDR3 sequences, around 6.6% of them seen only once. The V call is TRBV11-2, the J call TRBJ2-1, with TRBD2 identical over 10 bases. This clonotype was sampled from an adult who had mild COVID-19 (a few samples of this study predate the infection). Cell type and time point are not known. Source material: PBMCs or a T cell subset sorted from them (not recorded which). The CDR3 spells CASREKTSGPYNEQFF. In nucleotides, the CDR3 is TGTGCCAGCAGAGAGAAGACTAGCGGGCCCTACAATGAGCAGTTCTTC.